Listed below are T cell receptor beta chains from one sample, sequenced in a study of OX40 agonist ivuxolimab in advanced cancers. The table came from immunoSEQ multiplex PCR; TCRdb's copy has only in-frame clones and leaves some out. The sample lists 30,000 to 45,000 clones, more than 70% occurring once. The sample here was CD4+ or CD8+ T cells sorted from blood, taken in a trial of the OX40 agonist ivuxolimab. The receptors here all came from an adult with an advanced solid tumor such as melanoma, head and neck, liver or kidney cancer. The CDR3 runs from the conserved cysteine through the conserved F or W. The D gene is left open where the match is weak. Size tells how often a clone was seen (once, few, many) or the class of an expanded clone, and some rows leave it out.

j_call	v_call	clone_size	d_call	cdr3_aa	cdr3_nt
TRBJ1-2	TRBV7-2	.	TRBD1	CASSFSGGANYGYTF	TGTGCCAGCAGCTTTTCAGGGGGCGCAAACTATGGCTACACCTTC
TRBJ1-2	TRBV27	.	TRBD1	CASSLSPGGGYDNYGYTF	TGTGCCAGCAGTTTAAGTCCAGGGGGCGGATACGATAACTATGGCTACACCTTC
TRBJ2-7	TRBV7-9	.	.	CASSSPISRPTYEQYF	TGTGCCAGCAGCTCCCCGATTAGTAGGCCCACCTACGAGCAGTACTTC
TRBJ2-2	TRBV19	.	.	CASSHPTNTGELFF	TGTGCCAGTAGCCACCCTACGAACACCGGGGAGCTGTTTTTT
TRBJ2-1	TRBV28	.	.	CASSGESWNEQFF	TGTGCCAGCAGTGGGGAGTCGTGGAATGAGCAGTTCTTC
TRBJ2-3	TRBV9	.	.	CASSTGGGTADTQYF	TGTGCCAGCAGCACCGGGGGAGGGACAGCAGATACGCAGTATTTT
TRBJ1-5	TRBV28	.	.	CASTLHGGMPQHF	TGTGCCAGCACTCTCCACGGGGGGATGCCCCAGCATTTT
TRBJ2-1	TRBV7-9	.	.	CASSETSVNEQFF	TGTGCCAGCAGCGAAACCAGTGTCAATGAGCAGTTCTTC
TRBJ2-1	TRBV19	.	TRBD2	CASSIEASGVYNEQFF	TGTGCCAGTAGTATAGAGGCTAGCGGGGTTTACAATGAGCAGTTCTTC
TRBJ1-5	TRBV15	.	.	CATSRGGSAGSQPQHF	TGTGCCACCAGCAGAGGGGGCTCTGCGGGGAGTCAGCCCCAGCATTTT
TRBJ1-4	TRBV9	once	.	CASSASGGANEKLFF	TGTGCCAGCAGCGCAAGCGGGGGAGCTAATGAAAAACTGTTTTTT
TRBJ1-5	TRBV15	.	.	CATSRGDNQPQHF	TGTGCCACCAGCAGAGGCGACAATCAGCCCCAGCATTTT
TRBJ2-1	TRBV28	few	TRBD1	CASATTGTGLNNEQFF	TGTGCCAGCGCTACAACCGGGACAGGGCTAAACAATGAGCAGTTCTTC
TRBJ2-3	TRBV13	.	TRBD2	CASSLGRRLAGVSDTQYF	TGTGCCAGCAGCTTAGGCCGGCGACTAGCGGGAGTTTCAGATACGCAGTATTTT
TRBJ2-3	TRBV29-1	.	.	CSVGGRSSTDTQYF	TGCAGCGTTGGTGGCCGATCTAGCACAGATACGCAGTATTTT
TRBJ1-3	TRBV6-1	.	.	CASSLSPSSGNTIYF	TGTGCCAGCAGTTTGTCACCCAGCTCTGGAAACACCATATATTTT
TRBJ1-2	TRBV5-8	.	TRBD1	CASSPKDRGNYGYTF	TGTGCCAGCAGCCCGAAGGACAGGGGTAACTATGGCTACACCTTT
TRBJ2-7	TRBV29-1	once	TRBD2	CSVPLGGGSYEQYF	TGCAGCGTCCCCTTGGGGGGGGGATCCTACGAGCAGTACTTC
TRBJ2-7	TRBV7-9	.	TRBD2	CASSLAFVAGVTSYEQYF	TGTGCCAGCAGCTTAGCGTTTGTAGCGGGAGTTACCTCCTACGAGCAGTACTTC
TRBJ1-2	TRBV28	.	TRBD1	CATWTELGTEVGYTF	TGTGCCACTTGGACGGAGCTCGGGACAGAAGTTGGCTACACCTTC
TRBJ2-1	TRBV5-1	.	.	CASSLLPGNEQFF	TGCGCCAGCAGCTTACTCCCTGGAAATGAGCAGTTCTTC
TRBJ2-7	TRBV4-2	.	.	CASSQARAYEQYF	TGTGCCAGCAGCCAAGCCAGGGCCTACGAGCAGTACTTC
TRBJ2-1	TRBV19	.	.	CASTPGRSVYNEQFF	TGTGCCAGTACCCCTGGAAGATCGGTATACAATGAGCAGTTCTTC
TRBJ2-5	TRBV6-1	few	TRBD2	CASSELAGGPQETQYF	TGTGCCAGCAGTGAACTAGCGGGAGGGCCCCAAGAGACCCAGTACTTC
TRBJ1-2	TRBV4-1	.	TRBD1	CASSQKGQGRDYGYTF	TGCGCCAGCAGCCAGAAAGGACAGGGCCGGGACTATGGCTACACCTTC
TRBJ2-1	TRBV6-6	.	.	CASSKQAYNEQFF	TGTGCCAGCAGTAAACAGGCGTACAATGAGCAGTTCTTC
TRBJ2-2	TRBV7-9	.	.	CANTLSGTSPNTGELFF	TGTGCCAACACCCTGTCCGGGACCTCACCGAACACCGGGGAGCTGTTTTTT
TRBJ2-7	TRBV27	.	TRBD1	CASSDGQGAYEQYF	TGTGCCAGCAGCGACGGACAGGGGGCTTATGAGCAGTACTTC
TRBJ2-1	TRBV6-6	.	.	CASSLYPTYNEQFF	TGTGCCAGCAGTTTGTACCCGACCTACAATGAGCAGTTCTTC
TRBJ2-1	TRBV27	.	TRBD2	CASSFGLAGPYNEQFF	TGTGCCAGCAGTTTCGGACTAGCGGGACCCTACAATGAGCAGTTCTTC
TRBJ2-7	TRBV5-5	.	.	CASSLPTGVRVEQYF	TGTGCCAGCAGCTTGCCGACAGGAGTACGAGTCGAGCAGTACTTC
TRBJ2-7	TRBV27	.	TRBD2	CASSLRDPGDYYEQYF	TGTGCCAGCAGTTTACGGGACCCGGGGGACTACTACGAGCAGTACTTC
TRBJ2-1	TRBV28	.	TRBD2	CASRRLIAGGPHHEQFF	TGTGCCAGCAGAAGACTAATAGCGGGAGGGCCTCATCATGAGCAGTTCTTC
TRBJ2-2	TRBV11-1	.	.	CASSPFGSGELFF	TGTGCCAGCAGCCCCTTCGGGTCCGGGGAGCTGTTTTTT
TRBJ2-3	TRBV28	.	TRBD2	CASSRARTSGGRATDTQYF	TGTGCCAGCAGCCGCGCTCGGACTAGCGGAGGGCGGGCCACAGATACGCAGTATTTT
TRBJ2-7	TRBV19	once	TRBD1	CASSILSGQLYEQYF	TGTGCCAGTAGTATACTCTCGGGACAGTTATACGAGCAGTACTTC
TRBJ2-7	TRBV11-2	once	.	CASSDPPSGEYEQYF	TGTGCCAGCAGCGACCCGCCTTCGGGGGAGTACGAGCAGTACTTC
TRBJ1-5	TRBV27	.	.	CASSLSQGGNQPQHF	TGTGCCAGCAGTTTATCGCAGGGCGGCAATCAGCCCCAGCATTTT
TRBJ2-7	TRBV7-8	few	TRBD2	CASSLAWTSGEQYF	TGTGCCAGCAGCTTAGCGTGGACTAGCGGAGAGCAGTACTTC
TRBJ2-6	TRBV7-6	once	.	CASSLPGGPLSGANVLTF	TGTGCCAGCAGCCTACCTGGAGGACCTCTCTCTGGGGCCAACGTCCTGACTTTC